This T cell receptor (beta chain) was found in a study of cytomegalovirus exposure and HLA in healthy donors. Germline V gene lookup returns CDR1 GTSNPN and CDR2 SVGIG (reference sequence). V gave up 2 bases and J gave up 4 bases; unmatched junction bases: 15. This CDR3 contains 18 residues. The PCR made use of 60 Vbeta and 13 Jbeta primers. Assay used: immunoSEQ multiplex PCR; TCRdb lists only in-frame clones, some missing. This sample's clone table lists 200,000 to 250,000 clones. The sequencing input was PBMCs. The chain joins TRBV30 to TRBJ2-3; 10 nucleotides align to TRBD1. The clonotype was recovered from a woman in her thirties in good health and CMV-seropositive. The DNA of the CDR3 is TGTGCCTGGAGTCCCCCCCCCGGGACAGGGGTCGGGTCAGATACGCAGTATTTT. It translates to CAWSPPPGTGVGSDTQYF.